This T cell receptor beta chain was identified during a study of response to subunit inactivated influenza vaccine. TCRdb passed the RT-PCR reads through MiXCR, listing each CDR3 protein once. The table records about 570,000 distinct CDR3 sequences, approximately 12% of them present only once. Concerning this clonotype: A much larger clone sits a single nucleotide away, making a read error possible.

The receptor comes from a man aged 50 or older who received an inactivated influenza vaccine. Source: PBMCs from blood, taken on the day of vaccination.

CDR3 sequence: CSAGLAGETQYF. CDR3 nucleotides: TGCAGCGCCGGACTAGCGGGAGAGACCCAGTACTTC. This chain uses TRBV29-1 with TRBJ2-5; 11 bases align to TRBD2. CDR1 and CDR2 from the germline V gene are SQVTM and ANQGSEA. The CDR3 is made up of 12 amino acids. V dropped 7 bases and J dropped 4; count of bases not matched to a gene: 2.